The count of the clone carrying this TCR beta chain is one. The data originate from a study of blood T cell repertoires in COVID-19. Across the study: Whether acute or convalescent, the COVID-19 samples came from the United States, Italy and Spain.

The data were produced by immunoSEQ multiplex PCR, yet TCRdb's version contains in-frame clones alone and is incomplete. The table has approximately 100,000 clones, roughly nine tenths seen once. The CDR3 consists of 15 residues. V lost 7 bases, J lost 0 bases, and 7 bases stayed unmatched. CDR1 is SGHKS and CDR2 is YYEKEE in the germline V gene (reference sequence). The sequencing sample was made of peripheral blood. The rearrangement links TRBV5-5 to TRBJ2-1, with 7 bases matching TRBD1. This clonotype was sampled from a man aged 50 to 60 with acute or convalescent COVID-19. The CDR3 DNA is TGTGCCAGCGCCAGGACAGGCCTCTCCTACAATGAGCAGTTCTTC. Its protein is CASARTGLSYNEQFF.